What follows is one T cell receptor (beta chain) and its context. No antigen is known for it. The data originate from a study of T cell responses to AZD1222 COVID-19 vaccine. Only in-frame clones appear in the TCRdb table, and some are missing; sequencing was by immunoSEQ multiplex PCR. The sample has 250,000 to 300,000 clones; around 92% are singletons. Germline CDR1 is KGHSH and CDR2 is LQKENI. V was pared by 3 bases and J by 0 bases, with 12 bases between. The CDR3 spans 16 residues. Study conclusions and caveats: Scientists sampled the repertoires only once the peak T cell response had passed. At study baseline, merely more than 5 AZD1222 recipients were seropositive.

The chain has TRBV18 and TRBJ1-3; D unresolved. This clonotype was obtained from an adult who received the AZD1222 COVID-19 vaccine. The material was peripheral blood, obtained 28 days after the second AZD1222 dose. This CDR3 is CASSPSQGGSGNTIYF. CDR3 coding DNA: TGTGCCAGCTCACCTTCCCAAGGAGGCTCTGGAAACACCATATATTTT. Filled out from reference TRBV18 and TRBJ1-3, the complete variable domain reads NAGVMQNPRHLVRRRGQEARLRCSPMKGHSHVYWYRQLPEEGLKFMVYLQKENIIDESGMPKERFSAEFPKEGPSILRIQQVVRGDSAAYFCASSPSQGGSGNTIYFGEGSWLTVV.